These T cell receptor beta chains were read from a single sample in a study of T cells in Graves' hyperthyroidism and ophthalmopathy. TCRdb re-called the multiplex PCR reads with MiXCR, one entry per CDR3 protein. The sample has fewer than 650,000 distinct CDR3 sequences, approximately 15% seen once; the top ten hold 5% to 7%. Sequenced material: blood. Receptor source: a woman aged 25 to 39 with Graves' hyperthyroidism that later progressed to Graves' ophthalmopathy. CDR3s include the opening cysteine and the closing phenylalanine or tryptophan. A D gene is named only where the DNA matches it firmly. The size of a clone is reported for some rows only, either as once, few or many, or as a class for expanded clones.

D gene | J gene | V gene | clone size | CDR3 protein | CDR3 DNA
NA | TRBJ2-1 | TRBV7-9 | NA | CASSYGTGGPHNEQFF | TGTGCCAGCAGCTACGGGACTGGCGGACCCCACAATGAGCAGTTCTTC
TRBD1 | TRBJ1-1 | TRBV20-1 | many | CSVTGVNTEAFF | TGCAGTGTTACAGGGGTGAACACTGAAGCTTTCTTT
NA | TRBJ2-2 | TRBV24-1 | many | CATSDLKGANTGELFF | TGTGCCACCAGTGATTTAAAGGGGGCGAACACCGGGGAGCTGTTTTTT
TRBD1 | TRBJ2-5 | TRBV7-9 | few | CASSTKGQGRETQYF | TGTGCCAGCAGCACCAAAGGACAGGGTAGGGAGACCCAGTACTTC
NA | TRBJ2-5 | TRBV12-5 | many | CASGLVRTQYF | TGTGCTAGTGGTTTGGTACGGACCCAGTACTTC
TRBD2 | TRBJ2-5 | TRBV11-3 | many | CASSLVQTSGSQETQYF | TGTGCCAGCAGCTTAGTCCAGACTAGCGGGAGCCAAGAGACCCAGTACTTC
NA | TRBJ2-2 | TRBV20-1 | many | CSATGEGAGGELFF | TGCAGTGCGACTGGGGAGGGGGCCGGCGGGGAGCTGTTTTTT
NA | TRBJ2-7 | TRBV7-2 | few | CASSTTESYEQYF | TGTGCCAGCAGCACGACGGAGTCCTACGAGCAGTACTTC
TRBD1 | TRBJ1-2 | TRBV10-3 | NA | CAISESTGEGYTF | TGTGCCATCAGTGAGTCGACAGGGGAAGGCTACACCTTC
NA | TRBJ2-1 | TRBV7-9 | few | CASSLSGGRARNEQFF | TGTGCCAGCAGCTTAAGTGGGGGGCGGGCCCGCAATGAGCAGTTCTTC
TRBD2 | TRBJ2-7 | TRBV18 | NA | CASSPTGTSGAYEQYF | TGTGCCAGCTCACCAACCGGGACTAGCGGGGCCTACGAGCAGTACTTC
NA | TRBJ2-4 | TRBV2 | few | CASNGPRVENIQYF | TGTGCCAGCAATGGTCCGAGGGTCGAAAACATTCAGTACTTC
TRBD2 | TRBJ2-1 | TRBV19 | many | CASSGRVYNEQFF | TGTGCCAGTAGCGGGAGGGTCTACAATGAGCAGTTCTTC
NA | TRBJ1-2 | TRBV5-6 | NA | CASSLGRDTFYGYTF | TGTGCCAGCAGCTTAGGACGGGACACCTTCTATGGCTACACCTTC
NA | TRBJ2-7 | TRBV30 | NA | CAWTRDASYEQYF | TGTGCCTGGACCCGGGACGCTTCCTACGAGCAGTACTTC
NA | TRBJ2-7 | TRBV6-5 | NA | CASSWGGRTASYEQYF | TGTGCCAGCAGTTGGGGGGGGAGGACAGCCTCCTACGAGCAGTACTTC
NA | TRBJ2-3 | TRBV19 | few | CASSIGAGALPADTQYF | TGTGCCAGTAGTATAGGGGCAGGGGCCCTGCCCGCAGATACGCAGTATTTT
TRBD1 | TRBJ2-7 | TRBV7-2 | NA | CASSTPRQGGEQYF | TGTGCCAGCAGCACCCCGCGACAGGGGGGCGAGCAGTACTTC
TRBD1 | TRBJ1-2 | TRBV28 | many | CASSWDSYGYTF | TGTGCCAGCAGTTGGGACAGCTATGGCTACACCTTC
TRBD1 | TRBJ2-5 | TRBV30 | many | CAWQRTGAKYF | TGTGCCTGGCAAAGAACAGGGGCGAAGTACTTC